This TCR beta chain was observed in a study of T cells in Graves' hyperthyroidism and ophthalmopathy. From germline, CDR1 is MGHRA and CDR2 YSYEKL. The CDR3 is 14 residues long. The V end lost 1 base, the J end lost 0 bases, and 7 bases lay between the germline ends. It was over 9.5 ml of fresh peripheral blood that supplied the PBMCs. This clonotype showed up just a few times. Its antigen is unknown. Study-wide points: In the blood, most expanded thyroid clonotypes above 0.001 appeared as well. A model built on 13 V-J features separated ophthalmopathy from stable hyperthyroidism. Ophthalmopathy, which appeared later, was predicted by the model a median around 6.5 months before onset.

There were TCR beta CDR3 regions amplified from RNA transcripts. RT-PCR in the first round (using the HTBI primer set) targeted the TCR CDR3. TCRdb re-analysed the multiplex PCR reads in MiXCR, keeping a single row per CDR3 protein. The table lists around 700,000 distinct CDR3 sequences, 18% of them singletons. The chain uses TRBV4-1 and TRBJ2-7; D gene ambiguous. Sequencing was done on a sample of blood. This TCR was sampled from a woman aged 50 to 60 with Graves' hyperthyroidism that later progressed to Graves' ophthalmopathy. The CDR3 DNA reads TGCGCCAGCAGCCAAGTCGCATCCTCCTACGAGCAGTACTTC. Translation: CASSQVASSYEQYF.